This T cell receptor (beta chain) was sequenced in a study of regulatory T cells in long-lasting Graves disease. General observations from the study: Persistent Graves' patients showed reduced TCR diversity versus newly diagnosed patients.

Combining iRepertoire HTBI primers with Arm-PCR of CDR3 regions, the authors built TCR beta libraries. Authors' methods: In the combined samples, 55 to 75 TRBV and more than twelve TRBJ segments were identified. TCRdb recomputed calls from the multiplex PCR reads with MiXCR, one row per CDR3 protein. The V and J calls reflect TCRdb's pipeline rather than the authors' work. The table shows about 360,000 distinct CDR3 sequences, with under 20% occurring only once. Time point of the sample: newly diagnosed GD, antithyroid drugs for less than 3 months. Making the TCR library involved RNA that had been extracted from PBMCs. This clonotype was recorded a few times. Its antigen is not known. The same sample was also used in a study of T cells in Graves' hyperthyroidism and ophthalmopathy. That source adds: Hyperthyroidism had been newly diagnosed in patients aged 18 to 65, and its duration was under 2 months. Blood also showed most of the thyroid clonotypes that were expanded above 0.001.

This TCR derives from a woman under 30 with Graves disease. Sequenced material: peripheral blood mononuclear cells (PBMCs), taken at new diagnosis, from a patient treated with antithyroid drugs.

The CDR3 sequence: CASSDGTRALHF. The CDR3 DNA sequence: TGTGCCAGCAGTGACGGTACTAGAGCCCTCCACTTT. J is TRBJ1-6 and V is TRBV6-1; D is undetermined. Per germline, CDR1 MNHNS and CDR2 SASEGT. V lost 3 bases to trimming and J lost 14 bases, with 11 bases between them. CDR3 length: 12 amino acids.